The rows below give T cell receptor beta chains drawn from one sample of a study of cytomegalovirus exposure and HLA in healthy donors. Generated by immunoSEQ multiplex PCR, the TCRdb table keeps only in-frame clones and is missing some. The repertoire consists of fewer than 200,000 clones, with 71% occurring once and the leading ten covering approximately 1.5%. What was sequenced was PBMCs. Source of these receptors: a girl aged 10 to 17 in good health and CMV-seronegative. The CDR3 runs from the conserved cysteine through the conserved F or W. The D gene is left open where the match is weak. Some rows have no size entry. The others give once, few or many, or a class for an expanded clone.

-	TRBV15	TRBJ1-4	-	TGTGCCACCAGTGATTGGCAGGGCATTGAAAAACTGTTTTTT	CATSDWQGIEKLFF
TRBD1	TRBV6-6	TRBJ2-7	few	TGTGCCAGCCTCGACAGGGGCTACGAGCAGTACTTC	CASLDRGYEQYF
-	TRBV5-1	TRBJ2-3	few	TGCGCCAGCAGCTTGGACAGGCCCGGAACTCGAGATACGCAGTATTTT	CASSLDRPGTRDTQYF
-	TRBV14	TRBJ1-6	-	TGTGCCAGCAGCCAAGATCCTACCATCAACCATAATTCACCCCTCCACTTT	CASSQDPTINHNSPLHF
-	TRBV4-1	TRBJ1-5	-	TGCGCCAGCAGCCACTCCGGGGATAGCAATCAGCCCCAGCATTTT	CASSHSGDSNQPQHF
-	TRBV6-5	TRBJ1-5	-	TGTGCCAGCAGTTTAGCCCAGGGCGGTGGTCAGCCCCAGCATTTT	CASSLAQGGGQPQHF
-	TRBV5-1	TRBJ2-7	-	TGCGCCAGCAGCTTGGATGGGACAGAGCAGTACTTC	CASSLDGTEQYF
TRBD1	TRBV7-8	TRBJ2-3	-	TGTGCCAGCAGCTCACGCCCGGACAGGGGCACAGATACGCAGTATTTT	CASSSRPDRGTDTQYF
TRBD2	TRBV30	TRBJ2-3	-	TGTGCCTGGAGTGTACGGCGGGGGACAGATACGCAGTATTTT	CAWSVRRGTDTQYF
TRBD1	TRBV19	TRBJ1-5	-	TGTGCCAGTAGTCTAGCCTCGACAGGGGCGAATCAGCCCCAGCATTTT	CASSLASTGANQPQHF
TRBD2	TRBV9	TRBJ2-5	-	TGTGCCAGCTCGACTAGCGGGGCTGCTGAGGAGACCCAGTACTTC	CASSTSGAAEETQYF
-	TRBV19	TRBJ2-5	-	TGTGCCAGTAGCCCGATGGGCCTGGGAGAGACCCAGTACTTC	CASSPMGLGETQYF
TRBD1	TRBV2	TRBJ2-1	-	TGTGCCAGCGTCGGGACAGGGGGGGAGTTCTTC	CASVGTGGEFF
-	TRBV19	TRBJ2-2	-	TGTGCCAGTCGGACAGTTCACGAGCTGTTTTTT	CASRTVHELFF
TRBD1	TRBV7-9	TRBJ1-1	-	TGTGCCAGCAGCCCCGGGACAGGGGTGAACACTGAAGCTTTCTTT	CASSPGTGVNTEAFF
TRBD2	TRBV6-6	TRBJ2-1	-	TGTGCCAGCAGACTCGGACTAGCGGGGGAGTACAATGAGCAGTTCTTC	CASRLGLAGEYNEQFF
-	TRBV5-4	TRBJ2-5	-	TGTGCCAGCAGCTTGTTTTCGGGGCAAGAGACCCAGTACTTC	CASSLFSGQETQYF
-	TRBV4-1	TRBJ1-5	-	TGCGCCAGCAGCCAAGATGCGGCTCTGGCGCCCCAGCATTTT	CASSQDAALAPQHF
TRBD1	TRBV11-2	TRBJ1-1	-	TGTGCCAGCAGCCGCACACAGGGGGGTGATGAAGCTTTCTTT	CASSRTQGGDEAFF
-	TRBV4-1	TRBJ1-5	once	TGCGCCAGCAGCCAAGATAAAACAGGGTGGGAACAGCCCCAGCATTTT	CASSQDKTGWEQPQHF
-	TRBV6-5	TRBJ1-5	once	TGTGCCAGCAGCCGCCTGGGGGGGGATCAGCCCCAGCATTTT	CASSRLGGDQPQHF
-	TRBV7-9	TRBJ1-6	-	TGTGCCAGCAGACATAGGAGCTCCTATAATTCACCCCTCCACTTT	CASRHRSSYNSPLHF
-	TRBV27	TRBJ2-1	few	TGTGCCAGCAGCCGACTAGAGTGGGGATACAATGAGCAGTTCTTC	CASSRLEWGYNEQFF
-	TRBV30	TRBJ2-7	-	TGTGCCTGGGCCGGAGGTAGTCCGAACTACTACGAGCAGTACTTC	CAWAGGSPNYYEQYF
TRBD1	TRBV30	TRBJ1-4	-	TGTGCCTGGGGAAAGGGACAGGGAAATGAAAAACTGTTTTTT	CAWGKGQGNEKLFF
TRBD1	TRBV4-2	TRBJ1-2	once	TGTGCCAGCAGCCAAGATAGGGGACAGACCTATGGCTACACCTTC	CASSQDRGQTYGYTF
-	TRBV13	TRBJ1-2	-	TGTGCCAGCAGCTTAGGCGGGTCAGACTATGGCTACACCTTC	CASSLGGSDYGYTF
-	TRBV2	TRBJ2-3	once	TGTGCCAGCAGGCGGGGGCTTTCCACAGATACGCAGTATTTT	CASRRGLSTDTQYF
TRBD2	TRBV27	TRBJ2-5	-	TGTGCCAGCAGTTCCTGGGGGGGACGAGAGACCCAGTACTTC	CASSSWGGRETQYF
TRBD1	TRBV15	TRBJ1-5	once	TGTGCCACCAGCCGGGACAGTGGAGCCAATCAGCCCCAGCATTTT	CATSRDSGANQPQHF
TRBD1	TRBV30	TRBJ2-3	few	TGTGCCTGGAGGGACAGGGTCACCTCGGATACGCAGTATTTT	CAWRDRVTSDTQYF
-	TRBV27	TRBJ1-4	few	TGTGCCAGCAGTCACCGGCCATATGACAGCTTACCTCTCCAATCCACTAATGAAAAACTGTTTTTT	CASSHRPYDSLPLQSTNEKLFF